A selection of T cell receptor beta chains follows, all from one sample in a study of blood T cell repertoires in COVID-19. Assay: immunoSEQ multiplex PCR; the TCRdb copy retains only in-frame clones and omits some. The sample shows about 180,000 clones, about 90% of them seen only once. Material: PBMCs or T cells enriched from blood (not recorded which). The source of these receptors is a woman aged 50 to 65 who had recovered from COVID-19. The CDR3 runs from the conserved cysteine through the conserved F or W. D genes are given only for firm matches. Size values are once, few and many counts, or a class for expanded clones, and some rows have none.

>TRBV29-1|-|TRBJ1-2|-
TGCAGCGTTGATCTGGCTTCCAACTATGGCTACACCTTC
CSVDLASNYGYTF
>TRBV4-2|-|TRBJ1-3|-
TGTGCCAGCAGCCAGGTGGGGGGCTCTGGAAACACCATATATTTT
CASSQVGGSGNTIYF
>TRBV5-1|-|TRBJ2-1|TRBD2
TGCGCCAGCAGCCCACCTAGCGGGAGCGGAGGTGAGCAGTTCTTC
CASSPPSGSGGEQFF
>TRBV5-1|-|TRBJ1-3|TRBD1
TGCGCCAGCAGCTTGGACCCCGGGACAGGTGGAAACACCATATATTTT
CASSLDPGTGGNTIYF
>TRBV27|-|TRBJ1-5|TRBD1
TGTGCCAGCAGTCCGAGGGACAGGGGGAATCAGCCCCAGCATTTT
CASSPRDRGNQPQHF
>TRBV14|-|TRBJ2-4|TRBD2
TGTGCCAGCAGCCAAGATCGAGGACTAGCGGGAGTTCAAAACATTCAGTACTTC
CASSQDRGLAGVQNIQYF
>TRBV15|once|TRBJ2-1|-
TGTGCCACCGATTCTCGCCAAACTTATTACAGTTACAATGAGCAGTTCTTC
CATDSRQTYYSYNEQFF
>TRBV28|once|TRBJ1-1|-
TGTGCCAGCAGAAACACCATGAACACTGAAGCTTTCTTT
CASRNTMNTEAFF
>TRBV2|-|TRBJ1-2|TRBD1
TGTGCCAGCACCCCTGGAACAGGGGTCTATGGCTACACCTTC
CASTPGTGVYGYTF
>TRBV28|-|TRBJ1-1|TRBD1
TGTGCCAGCAATCCCCGGGGGTACAGGGGGTCCACTGAAGCTTTCTTT
CASNPRGYRGSTEAFF
>TRBV28|-|TRBJ2-2|-
TGTGCCAGCAGTTTGGTGTGGGGGGTTAATTCTGCCGGGGAGCTGTTTTTT
CASSLVWGVNSAGELFF
>TRBV5-6|once|TRBJ1-3|TRBD1
TGTGCCAGCAGCAAAGGAACCAGGGACAGGGCCCTAGAGGCCATATATTTT
CASSKGTRDRALEAIYF
>TRBV28|-|TRBJ1-4|TRBD1
TGTGCCAGTCGACAGGGGGTGGTTGAAAAACTGTTTTTT
CASRQGVVEKLFF
>TRBV5-1|-|TRBJ1-1|TRBD1
TGCGCCAGCAGCGAGGACAGGATGAACACTGAAGCTTTCTTT
CASSEDRMNTEAFF
>TRBV28|-|TRBJ1-3|TRBD1
TGTGCCAGCAGTTCCAACAGGGGCCCCTCTGGAAACACCATATATTTT
CASSSNRGPSGNTIYF
>TRBV5-4|once|TRBJ1-2|TRBD1
TGTGCCAGCAGCCCGGACCGGGACAGGCTCTACACCTTC
CASSPDRDRLYTF
>TRBV18|once|TRBJ2-3|TRBD1
TGTGCCAGCTCACCACCGGGGACAGGGGACGAGACGCAGTATTTT
CASSPPGTGDETQYF